Following are 10 T cell receptor beta chains from one sample sequenced in a study of siplizumab effects on memory and regulatory T cells. Assay used: immunoSEQ multiplex PCR; TCRdb lists only in-frame clones, some missing. The data contain roughly 64,000 clones, roughly 96% of them singletons. Input material: naive CD8+ T cells sorted from blood. These receptors were taken from a human donor in good health.

This chain links TRBV5-4 with TRBJ1-1; 7 nucleotides line up with TRBD1. This CDR3 spans 14 amino acids. In germline, CDR1 is SGHNT, CDR2 YYREEE (reference sequence). Germline trimming cut 5 bases from V and 7 bases from J; bases unmatched to any gene: 11. DNA of the CDR3: TGTGCCAGCAGAACATCAGGGGGTGTAGTTGAAGCTTTCTTT. Protein product: CASRTSGGVVEAFF.

The CDR3 here is CSVEDGTEAFF. The CDR3 coding sequence is TGCAGCGTTGAAGATGGAACCGAAGCTTTCTTT. The chain joins TRBV29-1 to TRBJ1-1; the D is unclear. In germline, CDR1 is SQVTM, CDR2 ANQGSEA. V was clipped by 0 bases and J by 8 bases, with 7 bases between them. This CDR3 has 11 residues.

The chain recombines TRBV2 with TRBJ1-5; D is unclear. The CDR3 is made up of 18 amino acids. The germline V and J ends were trimmed by 2 bases and 7 bases, with 24 bases remaining between them. Germline lookup yields CDR1 SNHLY and CDR2 FYNNEI. CDR3 coding DNA: TGTGCCAGCAGTGAAAATACGGGTCGGCTCTCCCCACCCCAGCCCCAGCATTTT. Amino acids: CASSENTGRLSPPQPQHF.

The V and J genes are TRBV12-5 and TRBJ1-5; 8 bases align to TRBD1. This CDR3 has 15 residues. Per germline, CDR1 LGHNT and CDR2 FRNRAP. After removal of 0 bases from V and 5 bases from J, the junction contained 3 bases not matched to a gene. CDR3 protein: CASGLVLTGDQPQHF. The CDR3 DNA follows: TGTGCTAGTGGTTTGGTATTGACAGGGGATCAGCCCCAGCATTTT.

The chain combines TRBV28 with TRBJ2-7, with 10 positions matching TRBD1. J was trimmed by 2 bases and V by 6 bases; bases with no gene match: 10. Germline V CDR1 and CDR2: MDHEN, SYDVKM. The CDR3 loop spans 16 amino acids. The CDR3 region is CASSLIAGTGAYEQYF. The CDR3 bases are TGTGCCAGCAGCCTAATTGCCGGGACAGGGGCCTACGAGCAGTACTTC.

V gene TRBV7-9 combines with J gene TRBJ2-5; tentative D call: TRBD2 (5 bases). The CDR3 runs 12 residues. Germline lookup yields CDR1 SEHNR and CDR2 FQNEAQ (reference sequence). Trimming shortened V by 7 bases and J by 4 bases, and 10 bases separated the two germline ends. The CDR3 sequence is CASNEGGETQYF. CDR3 nucleotides: TGTGCCAGCAACGAAGGAGGAGAGACCCAGTACTTC.

The chain recombines TRBV5-6 with TRBJ1-2; D perhaps matches TRBD1 (6 bases). The germline V gene has CDR1 SGHDT and CDR2 YYEEEE. The CDR3 sequence is 15 residues long. Deletions cut 0 bases from V and 4 bases from J, with 13 bases between. The CDR3 reads CASSLEQGGGYGYTF. CDR3 sequence (DNA): TGTGCCAGCAGCTTGGAACAGGGTGGAGGCTATGGCTACACCTTC.

The count of this clone is one. The chain combines TRBV19 with TRBJ1-3; D possibly corresponds to TRBD1 (5 bases). Germline loops: CDR1 LNHDA, CDR2 SQIVND (reference sequence). CDR3 length: 13 residues. The V and J ends lost 3 bases and 8 bases respectively, with 11 bases between them. CDR3 residues: CASSMGRVDTIYF. In DNA, the CDR3 is TGTGCCAGTAGTATGGGCAGGGTTGACACCATATATTTT.

The chain has TRBV6-5 and TRBJ1-1; D gene unclear. This CDR3 is built from 13 residues. Germline lookup yields CDR1 MNHEY and CDR2 SVGAGI. Trimming removed 1 base at V and 6 bases at J, with 9 bases between. DNA for the CDR3: TGTGCCAGCAGTTACTACGGTAGGGCTGAAGCTTTCTTT. Residues: CASSYYGRAEAFF.

The chain recombines TRBV19 with TRBJ1-5; D may be TRBD1 (5 bases). Germline CDR1 reads LNHDA; CDR2 reads SQIVND (reference sequence). This CDR3 contains 16 residues. V lost 3 bases and J lost 6, with 18 bases in between. CDR3 bases: TGTGCCAGTAGTATGTCTGCGGCAGGGCTGCCTCAGCCCCAGCATTTT. Translating it yields CASSMSAAGLPQPQHF.